This T cell receptor (beta chain) was identified in a study of blood T cell repertoires in COVID-19. Study context: The United States, Italy and Spain provided the acute and convalescent COVID-19 samples.

Only in-frame clones appear in the TCRdb table, and some are missing; sequencing was by immunoSEQ multiplex PCR. Of some 200,000 clones listed, around four fifths are singletons. The participants were between about 18 and 90 years old and came from roughly 25 US areas. Recovered participants had two consecutive negative NP/OP PCR tests, healthcare professional clearance, or symptom resolution. The receptor was isolated from a man between 40 and 49 years old who had recovered from COVID-19. The sequenced sample consisted of PBMCs or T cells enriched from blood (not recorded which).

The DNA for the CDR3 is TGTGCCAGTAGCCTAGCGGGGGGCAGCCAGCCCCAGCATTTT. It translates to CASSLAGGSQPQHF. The chain links TRBV19 to TRBJ1-5, with a weak D call TRBD1 (6 bases). V was trimmed by 6 bases and J by 7 bases, leaving 16 bases between them. This CDR3 is 14 amino acids long. Germline CDR1 LNHDA, CDR2 SQIVND (reference sequence).